The TCR beta chain under discussion was sequenced for a study of T cell responses to AZD1222 COVID-19 vaccine. Assay used: immunoSEQ multiplex PCR; TCRdb lists only in-frame clones, some missing. The sample consists of around 130,000 clones, 75% to 95% of them appearing once. CDR3 length: 14 amino acids. The J gene is TRBJ1-6, the V gene TRBV21-1. TRBV21-1 is a recognized pseudogene. The source material was peripheral blood, sampled 28 days after the second dose of the MenACWY control vaccine. This clonotype originated in an adult who received the MenACWY meningococcal vaccine as a control. CDR3 residues: CAVTGGQDEFPLHF. CDR3 bases: TGTGCCGTCACAGGAGGGCAGGACGAGTTTCCCCTCCACTTT.